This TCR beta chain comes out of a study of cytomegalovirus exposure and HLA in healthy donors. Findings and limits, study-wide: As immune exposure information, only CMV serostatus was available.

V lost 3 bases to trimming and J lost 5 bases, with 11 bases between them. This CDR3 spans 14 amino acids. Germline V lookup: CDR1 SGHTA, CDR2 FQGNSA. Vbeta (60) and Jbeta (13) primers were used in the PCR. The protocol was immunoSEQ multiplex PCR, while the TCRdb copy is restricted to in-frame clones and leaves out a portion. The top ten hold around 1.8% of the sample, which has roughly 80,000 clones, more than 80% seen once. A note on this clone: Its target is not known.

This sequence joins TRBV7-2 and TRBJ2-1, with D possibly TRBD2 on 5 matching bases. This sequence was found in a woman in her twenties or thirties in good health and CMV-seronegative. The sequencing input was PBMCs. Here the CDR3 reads CASSFSSGDNEQFF. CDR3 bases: TGTGCCAGCAGCTTCTCCAGCGGCGACAATGAGCAGTTCTTC.